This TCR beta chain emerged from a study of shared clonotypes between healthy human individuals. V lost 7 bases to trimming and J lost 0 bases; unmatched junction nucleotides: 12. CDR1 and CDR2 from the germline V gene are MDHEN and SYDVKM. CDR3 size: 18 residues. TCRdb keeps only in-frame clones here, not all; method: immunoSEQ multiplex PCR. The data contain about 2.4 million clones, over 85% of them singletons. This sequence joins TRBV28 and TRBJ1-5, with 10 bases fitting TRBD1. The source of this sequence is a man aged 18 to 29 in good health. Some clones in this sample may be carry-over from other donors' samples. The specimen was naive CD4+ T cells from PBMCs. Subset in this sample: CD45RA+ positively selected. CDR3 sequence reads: CASTLTGGLQYSNQPQHF. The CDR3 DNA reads TGTGCCAGCACCCTGACAGGGGGCCTACAATATAGCAATCAGCCCCAGCATTTT.